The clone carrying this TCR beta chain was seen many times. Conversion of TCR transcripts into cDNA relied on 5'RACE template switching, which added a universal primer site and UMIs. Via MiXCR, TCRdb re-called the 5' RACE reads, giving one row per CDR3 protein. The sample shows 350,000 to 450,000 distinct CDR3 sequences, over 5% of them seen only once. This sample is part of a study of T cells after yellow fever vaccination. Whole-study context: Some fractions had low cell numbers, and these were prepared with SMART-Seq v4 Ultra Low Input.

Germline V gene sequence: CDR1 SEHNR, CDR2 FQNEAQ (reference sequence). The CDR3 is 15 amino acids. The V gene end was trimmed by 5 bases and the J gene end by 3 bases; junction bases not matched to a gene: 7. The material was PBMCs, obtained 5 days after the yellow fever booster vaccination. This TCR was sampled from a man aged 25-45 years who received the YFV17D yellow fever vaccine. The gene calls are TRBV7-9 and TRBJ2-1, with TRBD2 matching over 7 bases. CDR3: CASSPVGLNYNEQFF. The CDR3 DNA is TGTGCCAGCAGCCCGGTGGGACTAAACTACAATGAGCAGTTCTTC.